This passage covers 13 T cell receptor beta chains from one sample sequenced in a study of blood T cell repertoires in COVID-19. Data came from immunoSEQ multiplex PCR; TCRdb stores just in-frame clones and leaves some out. Among around 75,000 clones listed, 88% were seen once. Input material: peripheral blood. These receptors originate from a human donor in a cohort sampled during active COVID-19.

V and J are TRBV10-3 and TRBJ1-2, with unresolved D. Germline CDR1 reads ENHRY; CDR2 reads SYGVKD. This CDR3 region has 15 residues. With 8 bases removed from V and 2 bases from J, the gap between germline ends came to 18 bases. DNA for the CDR3: TGTGCCATCCTCGGGGAGCAGGTAAAGAACTATGGCTACACCTTC. Translation gives CAILGEQVKNYGYTF.

The chain employs TRBV19 and TRBJ2-2; 9 bases match TRBD2. The CDR3 totals 16 residues. V was pared by 1 base and J by 5 bases, with 5 bases of the junction left unmatched. Germline V gives CDR1 LNHDA, CDR2 SQIVND (reference sequence). This CDR3 reads CASSIGGTSGTGELFF. CDR3 DNA: TGTGCCAGTAGTATAGGAGGAACTAGCGGGACCGGGGAGCTGTTTTTT.

The chain is built from TRBV9 and TRBJ2-1; the match to TRBD2 covers 10 bases. Germline values: CDR1 SGDLS, CDR2 YYNGEE. Losses at the gene ends were 0 bases for V and 7 bases for J; bases not matched to a gene: 4. The CDR3 extends over 15 amino acids. The CDR3 nucleotides read TGTGCCAGCAGCGTAGATCCTAGCGGGGGTAATGAGCAGTTCTTC. Its protein product is CASSVDPSGGNEQFF. The variable domain in full, completed from reference TRBV9 and TRBJ2-1, reads DSGVTQTPKHLITATGQRVTLRCSPRSGDLSVYWYQQSLDQGLQFLIQYYNGEERAKGNILERFSAQQFPDLHSELNLSSLELGDSALYFCASSVDPSGGNEQFFGPGTRLTVL.

The gene calls are TRBV7-9 and TRBJ1-2, with D tentatively TRBD1 (5 bases). The CDR3 is 14 residues long. V lost 7 bases to trimming and J lost 5 bases, with 17 bases between them. Germline assignment: CDR1 SEHNR and CDR2 FQNEAQ (reference sequence). The CDR3, as DNA: TGTGCCAGCACCCGGGGGGAGGGAGAATATGGCTACACCTTC. Protein product: CASTRGEGEYGYTF.

J is TRBJ1-1 and V is TRBV7-2; 7 bases fit TRBD1. The CDR3 totals 15 residues. Germline values: CDR1 SGHTA, CDR2 FQGNSA. Germline trimming cut 5 bases from V and 2 bases from J; bases unmatched to any gene: 8. DNA of the CDR3: TGTGCCAGCAGCACCCGGACAGGACCCAACACTGAAGCTTTCTTT. Translation: CASSTRTGPNTEAFF.

The chain joins TRBV4-3 to TRBJ1-1, with D possibly being TRBD1 (5 bases). CDR1 is LGHNA, CDR2 YSLEER, per germline. The CDR3 has 13 amino acids. The germline V and J ends were trimmed by 7 bases and 7 bases, with 16 bases remaining between them. CDR3 nucleotide sequence: TGCGCCAGCACCGGTACTTCACAGGTTGAAGCTTTCTTT. Translating gives CASTGTSQVEAFF.

The V and J genes are TRBV19 and TRBJ1-1; 7 positions match TRBD1. The junction had 8 bases not matched to a gene; V was cut back by 7 bases and J by 6 bases. The CDR3 extends over 13 amino acids. Germline V gene lookup returns CDR1 LNHDA and CDR2 SQIVND (reference sequence). The CDR3 DNA reads TGTGCCAGTAAAGTCGACAGGGCGGCTGAAGCTTTCTTT. It translates to CASKVDRAAEAFF.

Regarding this clone: At the DNA level, this CDR3 is encoded by other sequences in the same sample as well. The genes are TRBV21-1 and TRBJ2-7; TRBD1 is taken as the D call from the table, unchecked against the DNA. TRBV21-1 is designated a pseudogene. This CDR3 comprises 18 residues. The CDR3 bases are TGTGCTAGCAGCCGCGTTCCATATCGGACAGGTGAACTCTACGAGCAGTACTTC. Protein: CASSRVPYRTGELYEQYF.

This clone was counted once. The chain combines TRBV5-1 with TRBJ2-7; D is perhaps TRBD1 (5 bases). Trimming took 2 bases from V and 4 from J, leaving 13 bases between them. CDR1 and CDR2 (germline): SGHRS, YFSETQ. The CDR3 extends over 14 amino acids. This CDR3 reads CASSLKTEDYEQYF. The CDR3, as DNA: TGCGCCAGCAGCTTAAAGACAGAAGATTACGAGCAGTACTTC.

The chain links TRBV9 to TRBJ2-5; the D is unclear. Trimming removed 1 base from V and 2 bases from J, with 6 bases in between. Germline V CDR1 and CDR2: SGDLS, YYNGEE. CDR3 size: 13 residues. The CDR3 is CASSVSYQETQYF. The CDR3 region has the DNA TGTGCCAGCAGCGTAAGCTATCAAGAGACCCAGTACTTC.

The rearrangement links TRBV28 to TRBJ1-4, with D perhaps matching TRBD1 (6 bases). Trimming pared 7 bases from V and 7 bases from J, leaving 19 bases between. Germline V CDR1 and CDR2: MDHEN, SYDVKM. The CDR3 is made up of 15 amino acids. The CDR3 DNA reads TGTGCCAGCACCCAAACTACAGGGTTATCTGAAAAACTGTTTTTT. Translating gives CASTQTTGLSEKLFF.

The rearrangement links TRBV7-9 to TRBJ2-1; D is unresolved. The V and J ends lost 5 bases and 0 bases respectively, with 8 bases between them. Looked up from germline, CDR1 is SEHNR and CDR2 is FQNEAQ (reference sequence). The CDR3 is made up of 14 amino acids. CDR3 protein: CASSPRSSYNEQFF. CDR3 in DNA: TGTGCCAGCAGCCCTAGAAGCTCCTACAATGAGCAGTTCTTC.

The V gene is TRBV19, the J gene TRBJ1-5; 10 nucleotides align to TRBD1. V shed 7 bases, J shed 5 bases, and the junction held 8 bases outside the gene matches. CDR1 LNHDA and CDR2 SQIVND come from the germline V gene (reference sequence). CDR3 length equals 15 residues. The CDR3 loop is CASTPDRGIYQPQHF. CDR3 bases: TGTGCCAGTACCCCGGACAGGGGGATCTATCAGCCCCAGCATTTT.